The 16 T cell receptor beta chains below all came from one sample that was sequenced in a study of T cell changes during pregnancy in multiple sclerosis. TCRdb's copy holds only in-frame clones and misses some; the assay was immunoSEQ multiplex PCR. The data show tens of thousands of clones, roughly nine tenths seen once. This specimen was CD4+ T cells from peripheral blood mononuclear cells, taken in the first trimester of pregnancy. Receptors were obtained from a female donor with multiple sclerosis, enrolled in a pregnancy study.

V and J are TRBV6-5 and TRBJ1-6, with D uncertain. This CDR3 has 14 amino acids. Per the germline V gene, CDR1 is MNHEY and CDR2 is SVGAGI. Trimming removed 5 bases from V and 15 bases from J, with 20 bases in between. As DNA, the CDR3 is TGTGCCAGCAGTGCACGAACCCAGGCAGGACTCCTCCACTTT. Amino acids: CASSARTQAGLLHF.

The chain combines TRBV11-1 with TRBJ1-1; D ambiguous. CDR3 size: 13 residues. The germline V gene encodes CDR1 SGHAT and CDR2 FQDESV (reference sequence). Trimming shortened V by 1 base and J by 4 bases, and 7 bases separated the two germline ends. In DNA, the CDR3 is TGTGCCAGCAGCTTAGATGGGAGCACTGAAGCTTTCTTT. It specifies CASSLDGSTEAFF.

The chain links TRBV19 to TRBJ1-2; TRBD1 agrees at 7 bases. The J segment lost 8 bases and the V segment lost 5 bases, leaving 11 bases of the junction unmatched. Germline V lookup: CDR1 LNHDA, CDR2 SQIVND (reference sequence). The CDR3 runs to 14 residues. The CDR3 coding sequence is TGTGCCAGTAGTCCTCGGGACAGATGGAGCGGCTACACCTTC. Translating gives CASSPRDRWSGYTF.

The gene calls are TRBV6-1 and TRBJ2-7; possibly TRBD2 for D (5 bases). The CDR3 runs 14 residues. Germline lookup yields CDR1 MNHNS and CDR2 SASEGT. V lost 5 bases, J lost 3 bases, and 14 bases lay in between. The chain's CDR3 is CASSSEVSSYEQYF. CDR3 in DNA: TGTGCCAGCAGTTCGGAGGTCAGTAGCTACGAGCAGTACTTC.

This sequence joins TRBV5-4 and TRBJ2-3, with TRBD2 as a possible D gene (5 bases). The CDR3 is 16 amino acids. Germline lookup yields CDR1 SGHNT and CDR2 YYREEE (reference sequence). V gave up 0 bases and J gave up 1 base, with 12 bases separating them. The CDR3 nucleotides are TGTGCCAGCAGCTTGGTCGGGGTTCATCGCACAGATACGCAGTATTTT. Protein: CASSLVGVHRTDTQYF.

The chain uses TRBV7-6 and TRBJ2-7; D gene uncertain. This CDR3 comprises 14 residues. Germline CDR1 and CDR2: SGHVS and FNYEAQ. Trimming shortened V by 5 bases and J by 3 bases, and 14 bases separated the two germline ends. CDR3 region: CASSVSGLFYEQYF. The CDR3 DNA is TGTGCCAGCAGCGTGTCCGGGTTATTCTACGAGCAGTACTTC.

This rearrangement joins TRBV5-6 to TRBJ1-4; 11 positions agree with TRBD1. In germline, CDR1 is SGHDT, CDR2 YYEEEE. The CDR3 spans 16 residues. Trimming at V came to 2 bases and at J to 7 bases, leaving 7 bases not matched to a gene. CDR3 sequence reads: CASSFSPGTGGEKLFF. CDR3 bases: TGTGCCAGCAGCTTTTCGCCCGGGACAGGGGGTGAAAAACTGTTTTTT.

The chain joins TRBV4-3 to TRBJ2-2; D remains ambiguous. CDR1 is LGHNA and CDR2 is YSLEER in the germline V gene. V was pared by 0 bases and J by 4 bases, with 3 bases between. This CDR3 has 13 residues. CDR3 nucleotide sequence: TGCGCCAGCAGCCAAGATCGCACCGGGGAGCTGTTTTTT. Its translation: CASSQDRTGELFF.

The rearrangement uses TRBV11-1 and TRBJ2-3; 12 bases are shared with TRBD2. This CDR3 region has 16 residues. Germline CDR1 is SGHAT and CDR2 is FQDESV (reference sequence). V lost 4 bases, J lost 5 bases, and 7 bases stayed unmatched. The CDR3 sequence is CASSSLPSGGGDTQYF. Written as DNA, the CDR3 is TGTGCCAGCAGCTCCCTCCCTAGCGGGGGGGGAGATACGCAGTATTTT.

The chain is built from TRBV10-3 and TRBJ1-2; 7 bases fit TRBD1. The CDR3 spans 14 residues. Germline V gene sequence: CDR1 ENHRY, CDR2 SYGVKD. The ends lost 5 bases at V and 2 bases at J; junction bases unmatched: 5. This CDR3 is CAISIQGSNYGYTF. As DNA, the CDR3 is TGTGCCATCAGTATACAGGGGTCCAACTATGGCTACACCTTC.

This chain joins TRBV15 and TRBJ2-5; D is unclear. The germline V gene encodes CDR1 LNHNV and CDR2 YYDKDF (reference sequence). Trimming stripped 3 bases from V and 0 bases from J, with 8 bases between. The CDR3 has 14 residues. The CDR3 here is CATSSGVYQETQYF. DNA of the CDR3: TGTGCCACCAGCAGTGGAGTCTACCAAGAGACCCAGTACTTC.

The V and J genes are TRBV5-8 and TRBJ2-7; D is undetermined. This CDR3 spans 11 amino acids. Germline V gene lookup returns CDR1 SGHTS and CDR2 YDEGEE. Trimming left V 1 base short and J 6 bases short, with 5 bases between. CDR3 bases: TGTGCCAGCAGCTTGTCAGGCGAGCAGTACTTC. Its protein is CASSLSGEQYF.

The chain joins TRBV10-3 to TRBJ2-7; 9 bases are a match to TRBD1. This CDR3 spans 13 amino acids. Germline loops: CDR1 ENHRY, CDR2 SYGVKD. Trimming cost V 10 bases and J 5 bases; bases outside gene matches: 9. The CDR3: CATKGQGGDEQYF. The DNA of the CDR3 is TGTGCCACCAAGGGACAGGGTGGCGACGAGCAGTACTTC.

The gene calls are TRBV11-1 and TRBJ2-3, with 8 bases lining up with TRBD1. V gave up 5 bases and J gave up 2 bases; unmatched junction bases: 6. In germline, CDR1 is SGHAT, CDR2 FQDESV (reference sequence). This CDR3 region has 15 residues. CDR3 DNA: TGTGCCAGCAGCCCCCGACAGGGGCCCACAGATACGCAGTATTTT. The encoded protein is CASSPRQGPTDTQYF.

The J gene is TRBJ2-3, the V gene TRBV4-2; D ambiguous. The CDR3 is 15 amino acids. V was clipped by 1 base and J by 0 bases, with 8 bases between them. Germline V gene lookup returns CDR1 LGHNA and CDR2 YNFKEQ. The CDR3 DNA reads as TGTGCCAGCAGCCAAGTTGCGAGCAGCACAGATACGCAGTATTTT. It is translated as CASSQVASSTDTQYF.

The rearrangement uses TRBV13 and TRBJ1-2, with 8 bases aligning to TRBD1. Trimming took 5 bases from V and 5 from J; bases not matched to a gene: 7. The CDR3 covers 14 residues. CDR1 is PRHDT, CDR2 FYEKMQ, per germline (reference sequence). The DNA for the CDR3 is TGTGCCAGCAGCCTGGACAGGGCAGCATATGGCTACACCTTC. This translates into CASSLDRAAYGYTF.